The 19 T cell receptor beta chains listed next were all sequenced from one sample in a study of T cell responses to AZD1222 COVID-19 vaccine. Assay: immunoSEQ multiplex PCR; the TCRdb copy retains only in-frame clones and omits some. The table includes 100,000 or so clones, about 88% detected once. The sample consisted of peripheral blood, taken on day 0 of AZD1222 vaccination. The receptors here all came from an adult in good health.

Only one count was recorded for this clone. CDR3 DNA: TGTGCCAGCAGTCACAGTTCCGGACTGCTCTCTGGAAACACCATATATTTT. This translates into CASSHSSGLLSGNTIYF. V usage is TRBV6-6 and J usage is TRBJ1-3; D ambiguous. CDR3 length: 17 residues. V dropped 5 bases and J dropped 0 bases, with 17 bases sitting between them. From germline, CDR1 is MNHNY and CDR2 SVGAGI (reference sequence).

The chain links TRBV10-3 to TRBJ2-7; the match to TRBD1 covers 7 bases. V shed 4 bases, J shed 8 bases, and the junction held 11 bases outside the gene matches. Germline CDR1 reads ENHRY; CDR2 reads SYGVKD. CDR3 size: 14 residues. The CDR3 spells CAISAPGTVTQQYF. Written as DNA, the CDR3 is TGTGCCATCAGTGCTCCCGGGACAGTCACACAGCAGTACTTC.

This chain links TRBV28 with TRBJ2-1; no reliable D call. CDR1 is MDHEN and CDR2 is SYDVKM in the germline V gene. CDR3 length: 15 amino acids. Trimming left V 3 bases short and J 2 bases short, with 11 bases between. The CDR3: CASSLSSYPYNEQFF. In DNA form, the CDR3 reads TGTGCCAGCAGTTTGAGCTCCTACCCCTACAATGAGCAGTTCTTC.

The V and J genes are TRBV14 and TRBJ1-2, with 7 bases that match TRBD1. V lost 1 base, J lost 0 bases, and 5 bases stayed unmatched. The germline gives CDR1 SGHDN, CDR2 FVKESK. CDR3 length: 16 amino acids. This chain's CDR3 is CASSQGQGKANYGYTF. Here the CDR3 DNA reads TGTGCCAGCAGCCAAGGACAGGGTAAAGCTAACTATGGCTACACCTTC.

CDR3 residues: CAISVQGPNEQYF. The CDR3, as DNA: TGTGCCATCAGTGTACAGGGTCCCAACGAGCAGTACTTC. The chain recombines TRBV10-3 with TRBJ2-7, with a weak D call TRBD1 (6 bases). Germline V gene sequence: CDR1 ENHRY, CDR2 SYGVKD. With 4 bases removed from V and 5 bases from J, the gap between germline ends came to 12 bases. The length of the CDR3 is 13 residues.

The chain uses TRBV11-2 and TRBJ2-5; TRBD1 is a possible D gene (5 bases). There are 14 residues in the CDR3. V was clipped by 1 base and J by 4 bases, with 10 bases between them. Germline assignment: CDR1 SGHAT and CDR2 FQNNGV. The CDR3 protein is CASSLGGRRETQYF. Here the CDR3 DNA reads TGTGCCAGCAGCTTAGGGGGCAGAAGAGAGACCCAGTACTTC.

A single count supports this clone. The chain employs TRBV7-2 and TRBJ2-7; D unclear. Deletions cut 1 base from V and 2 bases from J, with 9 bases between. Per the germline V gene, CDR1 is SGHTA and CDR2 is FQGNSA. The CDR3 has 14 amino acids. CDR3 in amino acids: CASSLELSTYEQYF. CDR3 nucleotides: TGTGCCAGCAGCTTAGAGCTGTCTACCTACGAGCAGTACTTC.

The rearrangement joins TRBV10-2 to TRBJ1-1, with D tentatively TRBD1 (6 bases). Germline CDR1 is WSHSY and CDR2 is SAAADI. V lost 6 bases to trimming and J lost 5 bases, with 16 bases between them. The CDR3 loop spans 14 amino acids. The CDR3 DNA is TGCGCCAGCAGACCCGACAGGCCAATAACTGAAGCTTTCTTT. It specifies CASRPDRPITEAFF.

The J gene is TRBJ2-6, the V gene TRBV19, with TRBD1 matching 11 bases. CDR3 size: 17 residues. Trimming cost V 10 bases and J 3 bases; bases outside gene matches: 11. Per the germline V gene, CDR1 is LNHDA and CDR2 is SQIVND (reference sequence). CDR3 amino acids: CATSPGQGVRGANVLTF. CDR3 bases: TGTGCCACCTCGCCGGGACAGGGGGTCCGTGGGGCCAACGTCCTGACTTTC.

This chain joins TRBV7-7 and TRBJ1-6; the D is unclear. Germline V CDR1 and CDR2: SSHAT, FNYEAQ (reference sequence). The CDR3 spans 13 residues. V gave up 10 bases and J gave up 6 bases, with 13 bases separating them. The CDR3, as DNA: TGTGCCACCCGGCCGCTGACTAATTCACCCCTCCACTTT. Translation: CATRPLTNSPLHF.

The CDR3 sequence: CASSQVGGSSGNTIYF. The DNA for the CDR3 is TGCGCCAGCAGCCAAGTCGGGGGAAGTTCTGGAAACACCATATATTTT. V usage is TRBV4-3 and J usage is TRBJ1-3, with D possibly matching TRBD1 (5 bases). The germline V gene encodes CDR1 LGHNA and CDR2 YSLEER. CDR3 length: 16 amino acids. Trimming stripped 1 base from V and 1 base from J, with 11 bases between.

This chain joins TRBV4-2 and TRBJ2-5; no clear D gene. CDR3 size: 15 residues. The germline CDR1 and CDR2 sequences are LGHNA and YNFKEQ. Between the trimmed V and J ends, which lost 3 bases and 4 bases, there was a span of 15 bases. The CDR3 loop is CASSQNDRVGETQYF. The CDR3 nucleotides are TGTGCCAGCAGCCAGAACGACCGCGTAGGAGAGACCCAGTACTTC.

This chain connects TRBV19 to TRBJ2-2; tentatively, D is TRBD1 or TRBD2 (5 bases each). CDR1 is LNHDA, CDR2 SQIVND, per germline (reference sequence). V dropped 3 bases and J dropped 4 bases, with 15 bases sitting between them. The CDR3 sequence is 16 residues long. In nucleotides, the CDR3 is TGTGCCAGTAGTATTGAATCAGGGCGGGTCACCGGGGAGCTGTTTTTT. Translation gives CASSIESGRVTGELFF. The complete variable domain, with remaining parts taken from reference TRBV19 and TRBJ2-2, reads DGGITQSPKYLFRKEGQNVTLSCEQNLNHDAMYWYRQDPGQGLRLIYYSQIVNDFQKGDIAEGYSVSREKKESFPLTVTSAQKNPTAFYLCASSIESGRVTGELFFGEGSRLTVL.

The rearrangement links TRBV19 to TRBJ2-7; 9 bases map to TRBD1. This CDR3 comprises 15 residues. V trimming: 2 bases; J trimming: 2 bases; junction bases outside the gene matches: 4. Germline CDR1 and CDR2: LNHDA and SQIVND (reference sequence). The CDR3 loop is CASSILTGGAYEQYF. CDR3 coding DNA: TGTGCCAGTAGTATATTGACAGGGGGGGCCTACGAGCAGTACTTC.

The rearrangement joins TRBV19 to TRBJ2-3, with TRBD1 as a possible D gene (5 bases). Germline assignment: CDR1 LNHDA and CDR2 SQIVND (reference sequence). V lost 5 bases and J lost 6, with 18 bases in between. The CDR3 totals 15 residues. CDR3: CASSPRTQGSDTQYF. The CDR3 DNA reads TGTGCCAGTAGTCCCCGAACCCAGGGTTCTGATACGCAGTATTTT.

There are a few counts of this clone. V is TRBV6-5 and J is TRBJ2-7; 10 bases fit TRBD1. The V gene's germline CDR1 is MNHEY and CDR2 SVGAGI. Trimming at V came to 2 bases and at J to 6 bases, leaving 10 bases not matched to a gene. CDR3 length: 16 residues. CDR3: CASSYRPGQGWREQYF. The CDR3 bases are TGTGCCAGCAGTTACCGACCGGGACAGGGGTGGCGCGAGCAGTACTTC.

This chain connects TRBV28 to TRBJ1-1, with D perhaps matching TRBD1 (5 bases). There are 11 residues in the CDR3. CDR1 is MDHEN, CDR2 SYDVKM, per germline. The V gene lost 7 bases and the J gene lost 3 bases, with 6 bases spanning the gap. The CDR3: CASIGDTEAFF. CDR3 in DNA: TGTGCCAGCATAGGGGACACTGAAGCTTTCTTT.

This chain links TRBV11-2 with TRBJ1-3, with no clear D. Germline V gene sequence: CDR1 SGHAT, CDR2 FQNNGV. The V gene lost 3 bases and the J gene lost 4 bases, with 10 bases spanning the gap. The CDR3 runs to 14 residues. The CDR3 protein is CASSFSASGNTIYF. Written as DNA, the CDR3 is TGTGCCAGCAGCTTTTCAGCTTCGGGAAACACCATATATTTT.

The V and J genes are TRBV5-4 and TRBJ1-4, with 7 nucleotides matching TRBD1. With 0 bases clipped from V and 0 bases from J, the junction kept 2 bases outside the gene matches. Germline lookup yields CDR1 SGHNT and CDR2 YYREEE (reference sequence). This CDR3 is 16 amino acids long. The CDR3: CASSLGGTATNEKLFF. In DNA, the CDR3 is TGTGCCAGCAGCTTGGGTGGGACAGCAACTAATGAAAAACTGTTTTTT. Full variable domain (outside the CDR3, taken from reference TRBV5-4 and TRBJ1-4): ETGVTQSPTHLIKTRGQQVTLRCSSQSGHNTVSWYQQALGQGPQFIFQYYREEENGRGNFPPRFSGLQFPNYSSELNVNALELDDSALYLCASSLGGTATNEKLFFGSGTQLSVL.